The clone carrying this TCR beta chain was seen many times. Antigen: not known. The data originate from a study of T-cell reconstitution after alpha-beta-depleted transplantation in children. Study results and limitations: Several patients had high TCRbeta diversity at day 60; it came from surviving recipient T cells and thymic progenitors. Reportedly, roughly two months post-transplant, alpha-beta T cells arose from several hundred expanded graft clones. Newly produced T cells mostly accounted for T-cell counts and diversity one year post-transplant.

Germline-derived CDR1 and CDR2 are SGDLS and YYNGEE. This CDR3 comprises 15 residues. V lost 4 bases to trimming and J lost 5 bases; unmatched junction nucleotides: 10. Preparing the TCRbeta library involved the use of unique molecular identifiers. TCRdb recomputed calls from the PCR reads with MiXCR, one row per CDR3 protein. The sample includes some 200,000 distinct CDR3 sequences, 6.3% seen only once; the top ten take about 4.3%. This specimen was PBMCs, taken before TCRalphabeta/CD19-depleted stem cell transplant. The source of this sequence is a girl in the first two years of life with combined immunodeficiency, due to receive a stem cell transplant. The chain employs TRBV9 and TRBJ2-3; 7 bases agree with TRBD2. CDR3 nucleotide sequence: TGTGCCAGCAGCCCCCTTGGGGGGGGAAAAGATACGCAGTATTTT. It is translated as CASSPLGGGKDTQYF. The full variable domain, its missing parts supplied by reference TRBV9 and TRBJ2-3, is DSGVTQTPKHLITATGQRVTLRCSPRSGDLSVYWYQQSLDQGLQFLIQYYNGEERAKGNILERFSAQQFPDLHSELNLSSLELGDSALYFCASSPLGGGKDTQYFGPGTRLTVL.